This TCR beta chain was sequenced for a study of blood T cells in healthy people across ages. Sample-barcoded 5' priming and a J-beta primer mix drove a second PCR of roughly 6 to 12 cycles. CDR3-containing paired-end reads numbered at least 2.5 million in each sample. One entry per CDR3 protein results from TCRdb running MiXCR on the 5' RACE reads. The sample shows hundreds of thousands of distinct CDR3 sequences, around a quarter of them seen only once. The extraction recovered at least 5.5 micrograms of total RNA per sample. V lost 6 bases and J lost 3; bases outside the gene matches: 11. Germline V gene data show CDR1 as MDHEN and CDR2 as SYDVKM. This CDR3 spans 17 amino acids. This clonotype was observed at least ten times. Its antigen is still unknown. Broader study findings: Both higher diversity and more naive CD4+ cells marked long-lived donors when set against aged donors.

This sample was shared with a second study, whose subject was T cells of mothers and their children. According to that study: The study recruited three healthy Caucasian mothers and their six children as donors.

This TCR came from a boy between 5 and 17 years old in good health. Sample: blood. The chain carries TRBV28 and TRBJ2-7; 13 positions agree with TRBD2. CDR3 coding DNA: TGTGCCAGCAGGCAACGGACTAGCGGGAGCCTTAGCTACGAGCAGTACTTC. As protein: CASRQRTSGSLSYEQYF.